These 16 T cell receptor beta chains originate from one sample sequenced in a study of beta chain features in type 1 diabetes. Study-level findings and limits: Moderately but significantly shorter TCRB CDR3s were found in Type 1 diabetes patients in all four CD4+ subsets.

cDNA synthesis used the whole RNA isolate, giving expressed TCRB sequences. Only in-frame clones appear in the TCRdb table, and some are missing; sequencing was by immunoSEQ multiplex PCR. The data contain over 600,000 clones, over 10% of them singletons. No antigen has been identified for these receptors. The sample taken for sequencing was naive CD4+ T cells from blood. The receptors come from a man aged 30 to 39 with type 1 diabetes.

The V and J genes are TRBV5-6 and TRBJ2-1, with a weak D call TRBD2 (6 bases). The length of the CDR3 is 19 residues. V gave up 3 bases and J gave up 6 bases, with 28 bases separating them. The germline gives CDR1 SGHDT, CDR2 YYEEEE. DNA of the CDR3: TGTGCCAGCAGCTCCGCGCGAGGGCAGTCTCTTCGGAGGGGCAATGAGCAGTTCTTC. This codes for CASSSARGQSLRRGNEQFF.

This chain joins TRBV2 and TRBJ1-4, with D unclear. The CDR3 length is 13 residues. CDR1 and CDR2 (germline): SNHLY, FYNNEI. Trimming took 4 bases from V and 3 from J, leaving 6 bases between them. CDR3: CASSGRSNEKLFF. Here the CDR3 DNA reads TGTGCCAGCAGTGGGAGGTCTAATGAAAAACTGTTTTTT.

This clone has more than one count but fewer than ten. DNA of the CDR3: TGCGCCAGCAGCCAAGAAACTGCGGGTATCTCTGGGGCCAACGTCCTGACTTTC. Translation: CASSQETAGISGANVLTF. The rearrangement joins TRBV4-3 to TRBJ2-6; D may be TRBD2 (5 bases). V was shortened by 0 bases and J by 0 bases, with 12 bases between the two germline ends. Germline V gene sequence: CDR1 LGHNA, CDR2 YSLEER. The CDR3 extends over 18 amino acids.

This clone has just a few counts. This rearrangement joins TRBV7-2 to TRBJ1-1; D not certain. V dropped 0 bases and J dropped 6 bases, with 2 bases sitting between them. This CDR3 has 11 residues. The V gene's germline CDR1 is SGHTA and CDR2 FQGNSA. This chain's CDR3 is CASSLAPEAFF. In DNA, the CDR3 is TGTGCCAGCAGCTTAGCTCCTGAAGCTTTCTTT.

V usage is TRBV19 and J usage is TRBJ1-5; TRBD1 matches 11 bases. V dropped 5 bases and J dropped 2; count of bases not matched to a gene: 5. Germline V CDR1 and CDR2: LNHDA, SQIVND (reference sequence). The CDR3 totals 16 residues. CDR3 nucleotide sequence: TGTGCCAGTAGTGGCGGGACAGGGGGTGGCAATCAGCCCCAGCATTTT. It translates to CASSGGTGGGNQPQHF.

The chain joins TRBV29-1 to TRBJ1-2, with D hard to call. This CDR3 has 12 amino acids. The V end was cut by 4 bases, the J end by 6 bases, with 12 bases between. Per the germline V gene, CDR1 is SQVTM and CDR2 is ANQGSEA. Here the CDR3 reads CSVVSGKNGYTF. The CDR3 nucleotides read TGCAGCGTTGTATCGGGGAAGAATGGCTACACCTTC. Filled out from reference TRBV29-1 and TRBJ1-2, the complete variable domain reads SAVISQKPSRDICQRGTSLTIQCQVDSQVTMMFWYRQQPGQSLTLIATANQGSEATYESGFVIDKFPISRPNLTFSTLTVSNMSPEDSSIYLCSVVSGKNGYTFGSGTRLTVV.

The chain couples TRBV28 to TRBJ1-6; TRBD1 might be the D (5 bases). Germline V gene sequence: CDR1 MDHEN, CDR2 SYDVKM. CDR3 length equals 14 residues. V gave up 0 bases and J gave up 5 bases, with 5 bases separating them. The DNA for the CDR3 is TGTGCCAGCAGTTTATGGACAGATAATTCACCCCTCCACTTT. It encodes CASSLWTDNSPLHF.

This clone is a singleton in its sample. The V gene is TRBV5-8, the J gene TRBJ2-2, with 7 bases identical to TRBD2. CDR1 and CDR2 from the germline V gene are SGHTS and YDEGEE. The CDR3 loop spans 16 amino acids. The J segment lost 3 bases and the V segment lost 4 bases, leaving 9 bases of the junction unmatched. This CDR3 is CASSPLGGVDTGELFF. CDR3 nucleotides: TGTGCCAGCAGCCCCCTGGGGGGGGTTGACACCGGGGAGCTGTTTTTT.

The chain is built from TRBV5-1 and TRBJ1-1, with a tentative D call TRBD1 (5 bases). Germline values: CDR1 SGHRS, CDR2 YFSETQ. The CDR3 contains 14 residues. Trimming took 4 bases from V and 0 from J, leaving 10 bases between them. CDR3: CASSTDRLNTEAFF. Written as DNA, the CDR3 is TGCGCCAGCAGCACCGACAGATTGAACACTGAAGCTTTCTTT. The full variable domain, in which reference TRBV5-1 and TRBJ1-1 provide the parts outside the CDR3, is KAGVTQTPRYLIKTRGQQVTLSCSPISGHRSVSWYQQTPGQGLQFLFEYFSETQRNKGNFPGRFSGRQFSNSRSEMNVSTLELGDSALYLCASSTDRLNTEAFFGQGTRLTVV.

V usage is TRBV2 and J usage is TRBJ2-7; 11 nucleotides line up with TRBD2. The V gene's germline CDR1 is SNHLY and CDR2 FYNNEI. V lost 1 base to trimming and J lost 5 bases; unmatched junction nucleotides: 7. This CDR3 spans 16 amino acids. CDR3 in DNA: TGTGCCAGCAGTGAAGGGGTGCTAGCGGGGGGCCACGAGCAGTACTTC. Encoded protein: CASSEGVLAGGHEQYF.

This clone was recorded a few times. This rearrangement joins TRBV9 to TRBJ1-2; 7 bases agree with TRBD1. This CDR3 spans 14 amino acids. The ends lost 4 bases at V and 8 bases at J; junction bases unmatched: 11. CDR1 and CDR2 from the germline V gene are SGDLS and YYNGEE. The CDR3 DNA reads as TGTGCCAGCAGCCCGCGACAGGGAACTATGGGCTACACCTTC. Its protein is CASSPRQGTMGYTF.

V is TRBV14 and J is TRBJ1-5; no clear D. The germline CDR1 and CDR2 sequences are SGHDN and FVKESK. V was pared by 4 bases and J by 7 bases, with 8 bases between. This CDR3 contains 12 residues. CDR3 loop: CASSPTGQPQHF. The CDR3 DNA is TGTGCCAGCAGCCCGACCGGACAGCCCCAGCATTTT.

This clone was picked up a small number of times. The V gene is TRBV5-4, the J gene TRBJ2-3; TRBD2 matches at 8 bases. Germline-derived CDR1 and CDR2 are SGHNT and YYREEE (reference sequence). The ends lost 2 bases at V and 2 bases at J; junction bases unmatched: 4. The CDR3 runs 15 residues. CDR3 sequence (DNA): TGTGCCAGCAGCTTTCCTAGCGGGTTCACAGATACGCAGTATTTT. It encodes CASSFPSGFTDTQYF.

This clone has only a few counts. The chain links TRBV5-6 to TRBJ2-1, with D possibly being TRBD1 (5 bases). The CDR3 is 16 amino acids. The ends were cut back, 2 bases at V and 0 bases at J, with 12 bases in the middle. CDR1 is SGHDT, CDR2 YYEEEE, per germline. For the CDR3, the DNA is TGTGCCAGCAGCTTCCTCAGGGCCAGCTCCTACAATGAGCAGTTCTTC. It is translated as CASSFLRASSYNEQFF.

This clone was detected only a few times. V usage is TRBV7-9 and J usage is TRBJ2-7; TRBD2 matches 10 bases. Germline V lookup: CDR1 SEHNR, CDR2 FQNEAQ (reference sequence). V lost 5 bases and J lost 4; bases outside the gene matches: 8. The CDR3 runs to 15 residues. CDR3 protein: CASSPRIAGGYEQYF. The CDR3 bases are TGTGCCAGCAGCCCGCGAATAGCGGGGGGTTACGAGCAGTACTTC.

J is TRBJ2-1 and V is TRBV9; D may match TRBD1 or TRBD2 (5 bases each). There are 15 residues in the CDR3. Germline-derived CDR1 and CDR2 are SGDLS and YYNGEE. V was pared by 6 bases and J by 2 bases, with 15 bases between. The CDR3 here is CASNLAGDPYNEQFF. The DNA for the CDR3 is TGTGCCAGCAACCTCGCTGGGGACCCCTACAATGAGCAGTTCTTC.